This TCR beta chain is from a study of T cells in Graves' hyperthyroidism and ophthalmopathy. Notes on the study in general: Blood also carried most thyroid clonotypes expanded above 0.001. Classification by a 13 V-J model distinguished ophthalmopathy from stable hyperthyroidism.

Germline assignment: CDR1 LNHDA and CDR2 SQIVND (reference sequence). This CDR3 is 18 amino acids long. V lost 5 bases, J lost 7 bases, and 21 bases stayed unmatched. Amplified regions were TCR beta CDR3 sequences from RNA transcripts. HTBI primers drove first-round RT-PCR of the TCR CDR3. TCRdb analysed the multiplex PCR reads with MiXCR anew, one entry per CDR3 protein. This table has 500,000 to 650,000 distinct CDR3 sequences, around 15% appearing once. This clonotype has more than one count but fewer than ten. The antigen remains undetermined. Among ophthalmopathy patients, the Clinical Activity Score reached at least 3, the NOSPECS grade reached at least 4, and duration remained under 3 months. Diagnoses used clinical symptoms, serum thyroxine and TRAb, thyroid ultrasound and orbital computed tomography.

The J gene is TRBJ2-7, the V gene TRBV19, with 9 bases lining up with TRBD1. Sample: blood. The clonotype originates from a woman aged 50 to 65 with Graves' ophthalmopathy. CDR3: CASSSEKNRGRQLREQYF. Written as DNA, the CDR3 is TGTGCCAGTAGTTCCGAAAAAAACAGGGGGCGACAACTCCGGGAGCAGTACTTC.